Following are 24 T cell receptor beta chains from one sample sequenced in a study of blood T cells in healthy people across ages (dated by TCRdb to the mid-2010s). Library creation used 5' RACE. Sequencing instrument: Illumina HiSeq 2500. A second roughly 7 to 11 cycle PCR used a sample-barcoded 5' primer and a J-beta primer mix. TCRdb reprocessed the public reads (quality trimming at Q25 with fastp, clone calling with MiXCR) and kept in-frame beta chains. All rows with the same CDR3 protein become a single entry with the most common DNA and genes. Present in this sample are some 790,000 distinct CDR3 sequences, 29% of which were seen just once. The ten largest clones capture around a sixth of the sample. The sample consisted of blood. The receptors come from an elderly woman in good health.

This clonotype has ten or more counts. The chain recombines TRBV20-1 with TRBJ2-3, with 8 bases aligning to TRBD2. Per germline, CDR1 DFQATT and CDR2 SNEGSKA (reference sequence). V dropped 3 bases and J dropped 2; count of bases not matched to a gene: 7. This CDR3 region has 15 residues. This CDR3 is CSARGQRGNTDTQYF. CDR3 DNA: TGCAGTGCTAGGGGCCAGCGGGGGAACACAGATACGCAGTATTTT.

This clonotype was picked up a small number of times. Written as DNA, the CDR3 is TGTGCCAGCAGCCACGGGGGGGCCTGGGGGCAGTTCTTC. Its translation: CASSHGGAWGQFF. The chain links TRBV7-2 to TRBJ2-1, with TRBD2 identical over 8 bases. In germline, CDR1 is SGHTA, CDR2 FQGNSA. Trimming removed 5 bases from V and 12 bases from J; junction bases left unmatched: 9. The CDR3 has 13 residues.

This clonotype was recorded at least ten times. The rearrangement uses TRBV13 and TRBJ2-5; D call uncertain. Trimming cost V 0 bases and J 7 bases, with 6 bases left between them. Per the germline V gene, CDR1 is PRHDT and CDR2 is FYEKMQ (reference sequence). This CDR3 is 12 amino acids long. The CDR3 reads CASSLGSLTQYF. CDR3 DNA sequence: TGTGCCAGCAGCTTAGGGTCACTGACCCAGTACTTC.

This clonotype was observed a handful of times. Just one base apart from a much larger clone, this may be a read error. The chain couples TRBV10-1 to TRBJ2-5, with D perhaps TRBD1 (6 bases). V shed 0 bases and J shed 11 bases, with 22 bases lying between them. CDR1 is WNHNN, CDR2 SYGVQD, per germline (reference sequence). CDR3 length equals 16 residues. CDR3 in amino acids: CASSESRTDLYNEQYF. The CDR3 DNA is TGCGCCAGCAGTGAGTCGCGGACAGACCTATACAATGAGCAGTACTTC.

A word on this clonotype: A clone one base away is much larger, so this may be a read error. The chain is built from TRBV16 and TRBJ2-5, with no clear D. Germline CDR1 reads KGHSY; CDR2 reads FQNENV. This CDR3 is 14 amino acids long. CDR3 sequence reads: CASSQGRLQETKYF. The CDR3 DNA reads as TGTGCCAGCAGCCAGGGCAGGCTCCAAGAGACCAAGTACTTC.

The CDR3 DNA sequence: TGTGCCAGCAGTTTCCACAGGGGCGGAGGCAAAAACATTCAGTACTTC. This codes for CASSFHRGGGKNIQYF. The chain links TRBV28 to TRBJ2-4; 7 nucleotides agree with TRBD1. The CDR3 has 16 residues. Germline CDR1 MDHEN, CDR2 SYDVKM. V lost 3 bases and J lost 3; bases outside the gene matches: 8.

The chain joins TRBV7-2 to TRBJ2-1, with no clear D. CDR3 length: 15 amino acids. Germline assignment: CDR1 SGHTA and CDR2 FQGNSA. Deletions cut 5 bases from V and 0 bases from J, with 11 bases between. The CDR3 protein is CASSLTTSSYNEQFF. The DNA of the CDR3 is TGTGCCAGCAGCCTGACGACGAGCTCCTACAATGAGCAGTTCTTC.

The sample holds many counts of this clonotype. The chain uses TRBV30 and TRBJ2-1; TRBD2 matches at 10 bases. The length of the CDR3 is 16 residues. CDR1 GTSNPN and CDR2 SVGIG come from the germline V gene (reference sequence). V lost 0 bases, J lost 4 bases, and 6 bases stayed unmatched. Here the CDR3 reads CAWSVGRTSGYNEQFF. The CDR3 nucleotides are TGTGCCTGGAGTGTAGGGAGGACTAGCGGTTACAATGAGCAGTTCTTC. The entire variable domain, with the rest obtained from reference TRBV30 and TRBJ2-1, is as follows: SQTIHQWPATLVQPVGSPLSLECTVEGTSNPNLYWYRQAAGRGLQLLFYSVGIGQISSEVPQNLSASRPQDRQFILSSKKLLLSDSGFYLCAWSVGRTSGYNEQFFGPGTRLTVL.

The chain joins TRBV7-8 to TRBJ2-7; 7 bases map to TRBD2. J gave up 6 bases and V 1 base, and 6 bases lay outside the gene matches. CDR1 is SGHVS, CDR2 FQNEAQ, per germline. The length of the CDR3 is 14 residues. CDR3 sequence (DNA): TGTGCCAGCAGCTTAGGGGGGGGAAGGGGCGAGCAGTACTTC. Translating it yields CASSLGGGRGEQYF.

The table lists this clonotype with many counts. The CDR3 DNA sequence: TGCGCCAGCAGCGACCGACAGGGCAGTGAGACCCAGTACTTC. It yields the protein CASSDRQGSETQYF. The V and J genes are TRBV4-3 and TRBJ2-5, with 7 bases lining up with TRBD1. Germline lookup yields CDR1 LGHNA and CDR2 YSLEER. The CDR3 length is 14 residues. V lost 5 bases and J lost 5; bases outside the gene matches: 8.

This clonotype came up a few times. The CDR3 reads CASYWTGADTEAFF. DNA of the CDR3: TGTGCCAGTTACTGGACAGGGGCGGACACTGAAGCTTTCTTT. The chain is built from TRBV19 and TRBJ1-1; TRBD1 matches at 9 bases. The J segment lost 3 bases and the V segment lost 8 bases, leaving 7 bases of the junction unmatched. Germline CDR1 and CDR2: LNHDA and SQIVND (reference sequence). The CDR3 extends over 14 amino acids.

This clonotype has only a few counts. A much bigger clone sits one base away, suggesting this may be a read error. This chain uses TRBV15 with TRBJ2-5; no clear D. The CDR3 consists of 14 residues. CDR1 is LNHNV and CDR2 is YYDKDF in the germline V gene (reference sequence). The DNA of the CDR3 is TGTACCACCAGCAGACAACAAAAACAAGAGACCCAGTACTTC. Translated: CTTSRQQKQETQYF.

This clonotype occurred many times. The V gene is TRBV12-3 or TRBV12-4, the J gene TRBJ1-6; TRBD1 might be the D (5 bases). The CDR3 consists of 13 residues. The V end was cut by 3 bases, the J end by 10 bases, with 10 bases between. CDR3 sequence: CASSFQGQSPLHF. The CDR3 DNA reads as TGTGCCAGCAGTTTCCAGGGTCAATCACCCCTCCACTTT.

J is TRBJ1-2 and V is TRBV3-1; D is undetermined. The germline V gene encodes CDR1 LGHDT and CDR2 YNNKEL (reference sequence). V dropped 0 bases and J dropped 8 bases, with 13 bases sitting between them. This CDR3 region has 14 residues. CDR3 nucleotide sequence: TGTGCCAGCAGCCAAGATCAGTGGAGTCCCGGCTACACCTTC. This encodes CASSQDQWSPGYTF.

In its sample, this clonotype was seen a few times. The chain employs TRBV2 and TRBJ1-1; TRBD1 matches at 7 bases. The CDR3 runs 14 residues. J gave up 0 bases and V 6 bases, and 4 bases lay outside the gene matches. CDR1 and CDR2 (germline): SNHLY, FYNNEI. The CDR3 nucleotides are TGTGCCAGCAGATACAGGGGTATGAACACTGAAGCTTTCTTT. This codes for CASRYRGMNTEAFF.

V is TRBV7-3 and J is TRBJ2-7; TRBD1 or TRBD2 may be the D gene (5 bases each). The germline V gene encodes CDR1 SGHTA and CDR2 FQGTGA. V was clipped by 5 bases and J by 3 bases, with 17 bases between them. The CDR3 covers 15 residues. In DNA form, the CDR3 reads TGTGCCAGCAGCATGGGACCCCCTAGGGTCTACGAGCAGTACTTC. Its translation: CASSMGPPRVYEQYF.

This clonotype was seen ten or more times. The J gene is TRBJ2-3, the V gene TRBV5-1; a possible D gene is TRBD1 (6 bases). CDR1 is SGHRS, CDR2 YFSETQ, per germline. V lost 5 bases to trimming and J lost 1 base, with 14 bases between them. This CDR3 contains 15 residues. The DNA of the CDR3 is TGCGCCAGCAGTTCCGGGACACTACGCACAGATACGCAGTATTTT. Translated: CASSSGTLRTDTQYF. The entire variable domain, with the rest obtained from reference TRBV5-1 and TRBJ2-3, is as follows: KAGVTQTPRYLIKTRGQQVTLSCSPISGHRSVSWYQQTPGQGLQFLFEYFSETQRNKGNFPGRFSGRQFSNSRSEMNVSTLELGDSALYLCASSSGTLRTDTQYFGPGTRLTVL.

Worth noting for this clonotype: A clone one base away is much larger, so this may be a read error. The V and J genes are TRBV6-5 and TRBJ1-2, with TRBD1 as a possible D gene (5 bases). Trimming removed 11 bases at V and 0 bases at J, with 16 bases between. Germline CDR1 and CDR2: MNHEY and SVGAGI. CDR3 length: 14 amino acids. The CDR3 loop is CASGTGPPNYGYTF. CDR3 bases: TGTGCCTCCGGAACAGGACCACCTAACTATGGCTACACCTTC.

As regards this clonotype: It may be a read error: a sequence one base away is much more abundant. In nucleotides, the CDR3 is TGCGCCAACAGCCGGGACTCCTTCGGAGATACGCAGTATTTT. Its translation is CANSRDSFGDTQYF. This chain links TRBV5-1 with TRBJ2-3; tentatively, D is TRBD2 (6 bases). This CDR3 region has 14 residues. Per germline, CDR1 SGHRS and CDR2 YFSETQ. Full variable domain (missing parts from reference TRBV5-1 and TRBJ2-3): KAGVTQTPRYLIKTRGQQVTLSCSPISGHRSVSWYQQTPGQGLQFLFEYFSETQRNKGNFPGRFSGRQFSNSRSEMNVSTLELGDSALYLCANSRDSFGDTQYFGPGTRLTVL.

The V and J genes are TRBV5-4 and TRBJ2-1, with 11 nucleotides matching TRBD1. Germline loops: CDR1 SGHNT, CDR2 YYREEE (reference sequence). The CDR3 contains 15 residues. Trimming at V came to 4 bases and at J to 7 bases, leaving 7 bases not matched to a gene. CDR3 sequence (DNA): TGTGCCAGCAGCCCCCCCGGGACAGGGGGGAATGAGCAGTTCTTC. Amino acids: CASSPPGTGGNEQFF.

The table lists this clonotype with a few counts. The chain joins TRBV20-1 to TRBJ2-2, with D perhaps TRBD2 (5 bases). V was cut by 2 bases and J by 7 bases, with 11 bases left in between. The CDR3 loop spans 13 amino acids. Germline CDR1 DFQATT, CDR2 SNEGSKA (reference sequence). The CDR3 coding sequence is TGCAGTGCTAGACTTCCGGGGATCGGGGAGCTGTTTTTT. Residues: CSARLPGIGELFF.

This clonotype was seen repeatedly, ten times or more. The chain has TRBV12-3 or TRBV12-4 and TRBJ2-7; D may be TRBD2 (6 bases). The V gene lost 6 bases and the J gene lost 3 bases, with 15 bases spanning the gap. CDR3 size: 14 residues. The CDR3 reads CASSYRDSRYEQYF. CDR3 nucleotide sequence: TGTGCCAGCAGCTACCGGGACTCCCGCTACGAGCAGTACTTC.

This clonotype was seen at least ten times. The rearrangement uses TRBV6-5 and TRBJ2-3; 9 positions agree with TRBD2. The V and J ends lost 4 bases and 4 bases, in that order; junction bases with no gene match: 12. The CDR3 sequence is 17 residues long. Germline CDR1 and CDR2: MNHEY and SVGAGI. CDR3 nucleotides: TGTGCCAGCAGTTCCCGAGTAGCGGGGGCCCCACCAGATACGCAGTATTTT. Its protein product is CASSSRVAGAPPDTQYF.

V gene TRBV3-1 combines with J gene TRBJ1-2, with 7 bases matching TRBD1. The V gene's germline CDR1 is LGHDT and CDR2 YNNKEL (reference sequence). This CDR3 is built from 14 residues. V was pared by 4 bases and J by 8 bases, with 10 bases of the junction left unmatched. Here the CDR3 DNA reads TGTGCCAGCAGCCTACCACAGGGGAACAGGGGCTACACCTTC. Protein sequence: CASSLPQGNRGYTF.